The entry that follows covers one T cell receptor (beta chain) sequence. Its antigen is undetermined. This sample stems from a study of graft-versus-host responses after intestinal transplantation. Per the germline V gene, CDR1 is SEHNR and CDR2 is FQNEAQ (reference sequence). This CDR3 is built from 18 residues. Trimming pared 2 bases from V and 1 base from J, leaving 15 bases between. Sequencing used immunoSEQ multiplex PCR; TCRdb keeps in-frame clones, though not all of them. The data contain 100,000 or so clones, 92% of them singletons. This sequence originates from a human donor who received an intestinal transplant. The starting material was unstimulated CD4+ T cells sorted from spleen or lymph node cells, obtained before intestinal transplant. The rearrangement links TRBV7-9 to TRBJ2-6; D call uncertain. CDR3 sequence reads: CASSLIQEYSSGANVLTF. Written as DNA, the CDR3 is TGTGCCAGCAGCTTAATCCAAGAATACTCGTCTGGGGCCAACGTCCTGACTTTC.